This TCR beta chain was retrieved from a study of tumor and adjacent non-tumor tissue in lung cancer. This clonotype was found many times. This sample's RNA came from whole unsorted tissue. Germline values: CDR1 SGHNT, CDR2 YYREEE (reference sequence). Unmatched junction bases numbered 5, after V lost 4 bases and J lost 1 base. The CDR3 runs 15 residues. A modified ARM-PCR protocol with three rounds of nested PCR amplified TCRbeta. TCRdb called the multiplex PCR reads again in MiXCR, with one record for every CDR3 protein. The sample yields under 95,000 distinct CDR3 sequences, about 70% seen once. The rearrangement uses TRBV5-4 and TRBJ2-7; 10 bases map to TRBD2. The clonotype comes from a man between 60 and 70 years old with non-small cell lung cancer. Sequencing used lung tumor tissue. The CDR3 bases are TGTGCCAGCAGCCCTAGCGGGAGTAGGTCCTACGAGCAGTACTTC. It codes for CASSPSGSRSYEQYF.